This passage covers 10 T cell receptor beta chains from one sample sequenced in a study of siplizumab effects on memory and regulatory T cells. Sequencing used immunoSEQ multiplex PCR; TCRdb keeps in-frame clones, though not all of them. The sample consists of approximately 100,000 clones, around 90% of them appearing once. The sequenced sample was non-Treg CD4+ T cells sorted from blood. These TCRs come from a human donor in good health.

In this sample, this clone turned up once. V and J are TRBV5-1 and TRBJ1-2; 9 bases match TRBD1. Germline V gene sequence: CDR1 SGHRS, CDR2 YFSETQ. The CDR3 has 14 residues. Trimming took 4 bases from V and 12 from J; bases not matched to a gene: 13. The CDR3 loop is CASSRDRVVEGHTF. DNA of the CDR3: TGCGCCAGCAGCCGGGACAGGGTAGTAGAGGGCCACACCTTC.

This chain uses TRBV2 with TRBJ2-3; 10 bases are a match to TRBD2. The trim removed 8 bases at V and 6 bases at J, leaving 8 bases unmatched. Germline loops: CDR1 SNHLY, CDR2 FYNNEI. This CDR3 spans 14 amino acids. The CDR3 region is CASWTSGAKDTQYF. DNA for the CDR3: TGTGCCAGCTGGACTAGCGGTGCTAAGGATACGCAGTATTTT.

The chain links TRBV4-1 to TRBJ2-5; a weak D match, TRBD2 (5 bases). The CDR3 runs to 11 residues. The germline CDR1 and CDR2 sequences are MGHRA and YSYEKL. V was pared by 2 bases and J by 7 bases, with 5 bases between. CDR3 amino acids: CASSQRGTQYF. Here the CDR3 DNA reads TGCGCCAGCAGCCAACGGGGGACCCAGTACTTC.

The rearrangement uses TRBV7-9 and TRBJ2-7; D might be TRBD1 (6 bases). V lost 5 bases and J 3 bases, leaving 14 bases between the germline ends. In germline, CDR1 is SEHNR, CDR2 FQNEAQ (reference sequence). The CDR3 totals 14 residues. The CDR3 coding sequence is TGTGCCAGCAGCCCACGGACAGCCCACTACGAGCAGTACTTC. This translates into CASSPRTAHYEQYF.

V usage is TRBV5-4 and J usage is TRBJ1-1; no definite D call. Germline V gene sequence: CDR1 SGHNT, CDR2 YYREEE (reference sequence). There are 12 residues in the CDR3. With 0 bases removed from V and 4 bases from J, the gap between germline ends came to 4 bases. The CDR3, as DNA: TGTGCCAGCAGCTTGGATACCACTGAAGCTTTCTTT. Amino acid sequence: CASSLDTTEAFF.

V and J are TRBV7-9 and TRBJ1-3, with D possibly TRBD1 on 6 matching bases. The length of the CDR3 is 16 residues. Trimming took off 5 bases at V and 3 bases at J, with 17 bases between the two ends. Germline CDR1 SEHNR, CDR2 FQNEAQ (reference sequence). CDR3 residues: CASSQSGADYGNTIYF. In nucleotides, the CDR3 is TGTGCCAGCAGCCAATCGGGGGCGGACTATGGAAACACCATATATTTT.

The CDR3 sequence is CASSIGAASSYNEQFF. In DNA, the CDR3 is TGTGCCAGTAGTATAGGAGCGGCAAGCTCCTACAATGAGCAGTTCTTC. This chain links TRBV19 with TRBJ2-1; D may be TRBD2 (5 bases). The CDR3 is made up of 16 amino acids. CDR1 LNHDA and CDR2 SQIVND come from the germline V gene (reference sequence). Trimming stripped 1 base from V and 0 bases from J, with 10 bases between.

This chain connects TRBV4-3 to TRBJ2-6; D remains ambiguous. The CDR3 covers 15 residues. Per the germline V gene, CDR1 is LGHNA and CDR2 is YSLEER. Trimming took 0 bases from V and 4 from J, leaving 7 bases between them. DNA for the CDR3: TGCGCCAGCAGCCAAGAGCCAGCCGGGGCCAACGTCCTGACTTTC. Translated, it gives CASSQEPAGANVLTF.

J is TRBJ2-3 and V is TRBV9; D perhaps matches TRBD2 (5 bases). There are 16 residues in the CDR3. Germline V CDR1 and CDR2: SGDLS, YYNGEE. With 4 bases removed from V and 3 bases from J, the gap between germline ends came to 18 bases. The CDR3 sequence is CASSLDYKGSTDTQYF. The DNA for the CDR3 is TGTGCCAGCAGCCTTGACTACAAAGGTTCGACAGATACGCAGTATTTT. Supplemented by reference TRBV9 and TRBJ2-3, the full variable domain reads DSGVTQTPKHLITATGQRVTLRCSPRSGDLSVYWYQQSLDQGLQFLIQYYNGEERAKGNILERFSAQQFPDLHSELNLSSLELGDSALYFCASSLDYKGSTDTQYFGPGTRLTVL.

This chain connects TRBV7-2 to TRBJ2-7; TRBD1 might be the D (5 bases). This CDR3 comprises 14 residues. Trimming took 4 bases from V and 3 from J, leaving 13 bases between them. Germline assignment: CDR1 SGHTA and CDR2 FQGNSA. The CDR3 here is CASSSQSGRYEQYF. As DNA, the CDR3 is TGTGCCAGCAGCTCTCAGTCAGGGCGCTACGAGCAGTACTTC.